The T cell receptor beta chain described here comes from a study of blood T cell repertoires in COVID-19. Study information: Acute and convalescent COVID-19 samples came from the United States, Italy and Spain. T cells, B-cell-depleted T cells, or PBMCs supplied cDNA or gDNA.

Source study methods: Scientists estimated how many nucleated cells there were by amplifying reference gene primers. Some clones are missing from TCRdb's copy, which holds only in-frame ones; the method was immunoSEQ multiplex PCR. D and trimming come from the DNA, and the V and J calls and clone size come from that table. The sample lists 300,000 to 450,000 clones, around 87% occurring once. Patients from Seattle were sampled longitudinally, starting during active infection. This clone was picked up one time. The J segment lost 8 bases and the V segment lost 6 bases, leaving 8 bases of the junction unmatched. The CDR3 extends over 13 amino acids.

The chain employs TRBV12-3 or TRBV12-4 and TRBJ1-2; 8 nucleotides line up with TRBD1. Sequencing was performed on peripheral blood. The clonotype comes from a woman aged 60 to 75 with COVID-19, enrolled during active disease. This CDR3 reads CASSSDRVGGYTF. The CDR3 nucleotides read TGTGCCAGCAGCTCGGACAGGGTTGGAGGCTACACCTTC.